The rows below give T cell receptor beta chains drawn from one sample of a study of T cells in Graves' hyperthyroidism and ophthalmopathy. A single record per CDR3 protein comes from TCRdb applying MiXCR to the multiplex PCR reads. The repertoire has 400,000 or so distinct CDR3 sequences, 13% to 15% of them found once; the top ten carry roughly a fifth. Sample: blood. These receptors were taken from a woman in her fifties or sixties with Graves' ophthalmopathy. Both conserved end residues are part of each CDR3. The order of the fields is D gene, V gene, J gene, clone size, CDR3 protein, CDR3 DNA. A D gene is named only where the DNA matches it firmly. Only some rows state a clone size, as once, few, many or a class for expanded clones.

.	TRBV12-5	TRBJ1-1	many	CASGSMANTEAFF	TGTGCTAGTGGGTCTATGGCGAACACTGAAGCTTTCTTT
.	TRBV18	TRBJ2-5	.	CASSPAGPPQETQYF	TGTGCCAGCTCACCGGCGGGGCCACCTCAAGAGACCCAGTACTTC
TRBD1	TRBV7-3	TRBJ2-2	.	CASRLQGPGTGELFF	TGTGCCAGCAGGTTACAGGGGCCGGGCACCGGGGAGCTGTTTTTT
TRBD2	TRBV5-1	TRBJ2-2	.	CASSLDFSGSGSPDTGELFF	TGCGCCAGCAGCTTGGATTTCAGCGGTAGCGGGAGCCCTGACACCGGGGAGCTGTTTTTT
.	TRBV3-1	TRBJ2-5	many	CASSLRRQTGETQYF	TGTGCCAGCAGCCTACGGCGTCAGACGGGGGAGACCCAGTACTTC
.	TRBV20-1	TRBJ1-2	few	CSARDLGYGYTF	TGCAGTGCTAGAGATCTAGGCTATGGCTACACCTTC
TRBD1	TRBV18	TRBJ2-5	.	CASSPAGTDAWETQYF	TGTGCCAGCAGCCCCGCTGGGACAGATGCCTGGGAGACCCAGTACTTC
.	TRBV6-1	TRBJ2-1	.	CASSSTGLRQFF	TGTGCCAGCAGTTCAACAGGGCTCCGGCAGTTCTTC
.	TRBV24-1	TRBJ2-5	many	CATSESPELSWETQYF	TGTGCCACCAGTGAGTCGCCGGAGCTCTCATGGGAGACCCAGTACTTC
TRBD2	TRBV7-9	TRBJ2-7	few	CASSSSGNPYEQYF	TGTGCCAGCAGCTCAAGCGGGAATCCCTACGAGCAGTACTTC
.	TRBV20-1	TRBJ2-5	many	CSARGGDKETQYF	TGCAGTGCTAGAGGGGGGGACAAAGAGACCCAGTACTTC
.	TRBV20-1	TRBJ2-1	many	CSAPTDNEQFF	TGCAGTGCTCCAACGGACAATGAGCAGTTCTTC
TRBD2	TRBV10-3	TRBJ2-1	.	CAISGSSGRVREQFF	TGTGCCATCAGTGGGTCTAGCGGAAGGGTCAGAGAGCAGTTCTTC
.	TRBV20-1	TRBJ1-1	many	CSAQTTAVSEAFF	TGCAGTGCCCAGACAACAGCAGTGTCTGAAGCTTTCTTT
.	TRBV28	TRBJ2-7	many	CASSFVSGGYEQYF	TGTGCCAGCAGTTTTGTATCAGGGGGGTACGAGCAGTACTTC
TRBD2	TRBV29-1	TRBJ2-2	.	CSVGLAGGYTGELFF	TGCAGCGTCGGACTAGCGGGAGGATACACCGGGGAGCTGTTTTTT